The clone carrying this T cell receptor (beta chain) was seen a few times. V lost 4 bases and J lost 0; bases outside the gene matches: 6. Germline V lookup: CDR1 MNHEY, CDR2 SVGAGI. The CDR3 has 16 amino acids. This record belongs to a study of blood T cell repertoires in COVID-19. Here immunoSEQ multiplex PCR was the method, and the copy in TCRdb shows in-frame clones only, minus some. The sample lists about 130,000 clones, about 86% occurring once. The gene calls are TRBV6-5 and TRBJ1-2; 9 bases are a match to TRBD1. The sequence was obtained from a woman of 80 years or more with acute or convalescent COVID-19. What was sequenced was peripheral blood. Written as DNA, the CDR3 is TGTGCCAGCAGTTCGACAGGGGGGAGTCCTAACTATGGCTACACCTTC. It translates to CASSSTGGSPNYGYTF.